This is a list of T cell receptor beta chains from one sample in a study of T cell changes during pregnancy in multiple sclerosis. Some clones are missing from TCRdb's copy, which holds only in-frame ones; the method was immunoSEQ multiplex PCR. This table holds roughly 100,000 clones, 91% found once. The material was peripheral blood, obtained after pregnancy. These receptors all come from a female donor in good health, enrolled as a control in a pregnancy study. The CDR3 runs from the conserved cysteine through the conserved F or W. A D gene is named only where the DNA matches it firmly. Size tells how often a clone was seen (once, few, many) or the class of an expanded clone, and some rows leave it out.

-	-	TRBV5-1	11	TRBJ1-4	TGCGCCTCGACAGAGTGGGAAAAACTGTTTTTT	CASTEWEKLFF
-	TRBD1	TRBV4-1	17	TRBJ2-1	TGCGCCAGCAGCCAATTGACCGGGACAGGGAGTTACAATGAGCAGTTCTTC	CASSQLTGTGSYNEQFF
-	TRBD1	TRBV6-1	12	TRBJ1-2	TGTGCCAGCAGAGGGACAGACTATGGCTACACCTTC	CASRGTDYGYTF
-	-	TRBV4-1	14	TRBJ1-4	TGCGCCAGCAGCCAAGACAGGGAGGGTGAAAAACTGTTTTTT	CASSQDREGEKLFF
-	-	TRBV6-5	15	TRBJ1-1	TGTGCCAGCAGTTACAGGCGCGGCCCGAACACTGAAGCTTTCTTT	CASSYRRGPNTEAFF
-	TRBD1	TRBV27	15	TRBJ1-1	TGTGCCAGCAGTTTGACCGGGACAGGGAACACTGAAGCTTTCTTT	CASSLTGTGNTEAFF
-	TRBD1	TRBV5-1	16	TRBJ1-4	TGCGCCAGCAGCTTGGGGGACAGGGGGCGCGGTGAAAAACTGTTTTTT	CASSLGDRGRGEKLFF
-	TRBD1	TRBV7-9	16	TRBJ1-1	TGTGCCAGCAGCTTAGGCCCCCGGGACAGGGCAGCTGAAGCTTTCTTT	CASSLGPRDRAAEAFF
-	-	TRBV27	14	TRBJ2-1	TGTGCCAGCACCCAGCCCGGGAATACCAATGAGCAGTTCTTC	CASTQPGNTNEQFF
-	-	TRBV15	14	TRBJ2-1	TGTGCCACCAGCAAATTCCAGTCCTACAATGAGCAGTTCTTC	CATSKFQSYNEQFF
-	-	TRBV18	15	TRBJ2-1	TGTGCCAGCTCACCTTGGACAGAATTTTACAATGAGCAGTTCTTC	CASSPWTEFYNEQFF
once	-	TRBV27	14	TRBJ1-2	TGTGCCAGCAGTTTATCGGGGCTGGGCTATGGCTACACCTTC	CASSLSGLGYGYTF
-	TRBD2	TRBV9	20	TRBJ2-3	TGTGCCAGCAGCGTCGGGACTAGCGGGGGGGCAGGGAGGCTCACAGATACGCAGTATTTT	CASSVGTSGGAGRLTDTQYF
-	-	TRBV7-9	15	TRBJ2-3	TGTGCCAGCAGCTTAGCTGAGTTATGGACAGATACGCAGTATTTT	CASSLAELWTDTQYF
-	-	TRBV15	12	TRBJ1-3	TGTGCCACCAGCAGGGAGGGGAACACCATATATTTT	CATSREGNTIYF
-	-	TRBV7-2	14	TRBJ1-2	TGTGCCAGCAGCAGCGCTACGGGGGGCCGAGGCTACACCTTC	CASSSATGGRGYTF
-	-	TRBV14	17	TRBJ2-3	TGTGCCAGCAGCCAAAAACGACAGGTAGTCGGCACAGATACGCAGTATTTT	CASSQKRQVVGTDTQYF
-	-	TRBV7-2	15	TRBJ1-1	TGTGCCAGCAGCTCTTTGACAGGTGTGAACACTGAAGCTTTCTTT	CASSSLTGVNTEAFF
-	TRBD2	TRBV14	14	TRBJ2-1	TGTGCCAGCAGCCAAGTTCGAGCGGGGGTGCCCCGGCTCTTC	CASSQVRAGVPRLF
-	-	TRBV4-3	15	TRBJ1-6	TGCGCCAGCAGCCAAGACGGCGGCAGGGCCTCACCCCTCCACTTT	CASSQDGGRASPLHF
-	TRBD1	TRBV15	14	TRBJ1-5	TGTGCCACCAGCAGAGCGGCAGGGGGACAGCCCCAGCATTTT	CATSRAAGGQPQHF
-	TRBD1	TRBV11-2	16	TRBJ2-1	TGTGCCAGCAGATCCCTGGACAGGGGGGTATACAATGAGCAGTTCTTC	CASRSLDRGVYNEQFF
once	-	TRBV6-5	15	TRBJ2-5	TGTGCCAGCAGTTACACCCTCGCGGCCCAAGAGACCCAGTACTTC	CASSYTLAAQETQYF
-	-	TRBV28	15	TRBJ2-7	TGTGCCAGCAGTTCGCCTCGGGGCAGGGGATCCGAGCAGTACTTC	CASSSPRGRGSEQYF
-	-	TRBV7-9	14	TRBJ1-2	TGTGCCAGCAGCCGCTGGGAGGGGAACTATGGCTACACCTTC	CASSRWEGNYGYTF
-	-	TRBV15	14	TRBJ2-1	TGTGCCACCAGCAGGGTACGGGCCTACAATGAGCAGTTCTTC	CATSRVRAYNEQFF
-	-	TRBV2	14	TRBJ2-7	TGTGCCAGCAGTGAAGGACAATCCGGCTACGAGCAGTACTTC	CASSEGQSGYEQYF
-	-	TRBV7-9	12	TRBJ2-7	TGTGCCAGCAGCTTCCGGGCCTACGAGCAGTACTTC	CASSFRAYEQYF
-	TRBD2	TRBV5-1	16	TRBJ2-1	TGCGCCAGCAGCTTGGAACCTAGCGGGGGGCACAATGAGCAGTTCTTC	CASSLEPSGGHNEQFF
-	TRBD1	TRBV10-3	14	TRBJ2-2	TGTGCCACCACAGGGGGCCGGGACACCGGGGAGCTGTTTTTT	CATTGGRDTGELFF
-	TRBD2	TRBV4-3	17	TRBJ2-7	TGCGCCAGCAGCCTGGACCCAAGGACTAGCGGTACCTACGAGCAGTACTTC	CASSLDPRTSGTYEQYF
-	TRBD1	TRBV27	15	TRBJ2-2	TGTGCCAGCAGTTTAACAGGGGGCCTCACCGGGGAGCTGTTTTTT	CASSLTGGLTGELFF
few	-	TRBV13	14	TRBJ1-2	TGTGCCAGCAGCTTAGGGGCGGGGAATCGAGGCTACACCTTC	CASSLGAGNRGYTF
-	-	TRBV6-5	13	TRBJ1-5	TGTGCCAGCAGTCTCCGACAGCATCAGCCCCAGCATTTT	CASSLRQHQPQHF
-	-	TRBV6-5	14	TRBJ1-2	TGTGCCACCAAACTCACCGGTTCTAACTATGGCTACACCTTC	CATKLTGSNYGYTF
-	TRBD1	TRBV4-3	15	TRBJ2-5	TGCGCCAGCAGCCAAGCGACAGGGACCCAAGAGACCCAGTACTTC	CASSQATGTQETQYF
-	TRBD1	TRBV2	13	TRBJ1-2	TGTGCCAGCAGCGGGGACAGAAACTATGGCTACACCTTC	CASSGDRNYGYTF
-	-	TRBV28	13	TRBJ1-1	TGTGCCAGCCATGGGGGGGGAAACACTGAAGCTTTCTTT	CASHGGGNTEAFF
-	TRBD1	TRBV4-3	14	TRBJ2-1	TGCGCCAGCAGCCAAGTGGACAGGACCAATGAGCAGTTCTTC	CASSQVDRTNEQFF
-	-	TRBV11-2	15	TRBJ2-2	TGTGCCAGCAGCTTAGTTCAGGGTGTGGACGGGGAGCTGTTTTTT	CASSLVQGVDGELFF
once	TRBD1	TRBV7-9	15	TRBJ2-7	TGTGCCAGCAGGTACCCCGGGACAGGGAATACCGAGCAGTACTTC	CASRYPGTGNTEQYF
-	-	TRBV7-3	12	TRBJ2-5	TGTGCCAGCAGCTTGCCGGGTGGGACCCAGTACTTC	CASSLPGGTQYF
-	TRBD1	TRBV11-1	14	TRBJ2-7	TGTGCCAGCAGCACCCGGGACAGATCCTACGAGCAGTACTTC	CASSTRDRSYEQYF
-	TRBD2	TRBV7-2	15	TRBJ2-7	TGTGCCAGCAGCTCCTCTAGCGGGACCCCCTACGAGCAGTACTTC	CASSSSSGTPYEQYF
-	-	TRBV7-3	16	TRBJ2-2	TGTGCCAGCAGCTTACTGGGGGGTACCAACACCGGGGAGCTGTTTTTT	CASSLLGGTNTGELFF
once	TRBD1	TRBV7-9	14	TRBJ1-2	TGTGCCAGCAGCTTCCGGGACAGGAACTATGGCTACACCTTC	CASSFRDRNYGYTF
once	TRBD2	TRBV19	15	TRBJ2-3	TGTGCCAGTATAGAGCGGGGGGTCGGCACAGATACGCAGTATTTT	CASIERGVGTDTQYF
once	TRBD2	TRBV7-9	16	TRBJ2-5	TGTGCCAGCAGCTTAGGGGTAGCGGGGGGGATGAAGACCCAGTACTTC	CASSLGVAGGMKTQYF
-	-	TRBV4-2	15	TRBJ2-7	TGTGCCAGCAGCCAAGAAGGGGGGGGGCCCTACGAGCAGTACTTC	CASSQEGGGPYEQYF
-	TRBD1	TRBV19	13	TRBJ1-2	TGTGCCAGTAGTATCGGACAGGGAAGCGGCTACACCTTC	CASSIGQGSGYTF
-	-	TRBV6-1	15	TRBJ2-1	TGTGCCAGCACCAGAGTGGGGCAGGGGACCAATGAGCAGTTCTTC	CASTRVGQGTNEQFF
-	-	TRBV12-2	15	TRBJ1-4	TGTGCAAGTCGCTTAGTAGGTGGGGGCGGTGAAAAACTGTTTTTT	CASRLVGGGGEKLFF
-	-	TRBV19	15	TRBJ1-1	TGTGCCAGTAGAGGAAGAAAACAGGGTGGTACTGAAGCTTTCTTT	CASRGRKQGGTEAFF
-	-	TRBV10-3	15	TRBJ2-2	TGTGCCATCAGTGATGGACTAACTGGAACCGGGGAGCTGTTTTTT	CAISDGLTGTGELFF
-	-	TRBV7-2	14	TRBJ2-7	TGTGCCAGCAGGCCTTTACTTAGCTCCTACGAGCAGTACTTC	CASRPLLSSYEQYF
-	TRBD1	TRBV7-8	18	TRBJ1-1	TGTGCCAGCAGCTTAGAGGGGGACAGAAACGGGGTGAACACTGAAGCTTTCTTT	CASSLEGDRNGVNTEAFF
-	TRBD1	TRBV7-3	15	TRBJ1-1	TGTGCCAGCAGCTTGATACAGGGGGCGAAGACTGAAGCTTTCTTT	CASSLIQGAKTEAFF